The present T cell receptor (beta chain) was sequenced within a study of follicular helper T cells after annual influenza vaccination. Study details: Days 0, 7 and 28 post-vaccination were the blood draw times.

Stated time point: 2013-2014 season, 7 days after vaccination. Adults were given seasonal inactivated influenza vaccine, and blood CD4 subsets were sorted before and after vaccination. Vaccine contraindications, substance abuse, HIV/AIDS, active malignancy and active illness excluded donors. Per germline, CDR1 SGHDT and CDR2 YYEEEE. With 1 base removed from V and 2 bases from J, the gap between germline ends came to 4 bases. The CDR3 loop spans 13 amino acids. This clone was picked up a small number of times. Clones were sequenced by immunoSEQ multiplex PCR, and TCRdb holds only the in-frame ones, with some missing. The sample yields some 8,300 clones, over 80% seen once.

The chain employs TRBV5-6 and TRBJ1-5; D uncertain. The TCR sequence derives from an adult who received the influenza vaccine. Sequenced material: CXCR5+ CD38- circulating T follicular helper cells from blood, taken 7 days after influenza vaccination. The subset here: circulating Tfh, non-naive CD4+CXCR5+PD-1+ (ICOS+CD38+ or ICOS-CD38-). The CDR3 reads CASSLSGNQPQHF. The CDR3 DNA reads TGTGCCAGCAGCTTGAGCGGCAATCAGCCCCAGCATTTT.